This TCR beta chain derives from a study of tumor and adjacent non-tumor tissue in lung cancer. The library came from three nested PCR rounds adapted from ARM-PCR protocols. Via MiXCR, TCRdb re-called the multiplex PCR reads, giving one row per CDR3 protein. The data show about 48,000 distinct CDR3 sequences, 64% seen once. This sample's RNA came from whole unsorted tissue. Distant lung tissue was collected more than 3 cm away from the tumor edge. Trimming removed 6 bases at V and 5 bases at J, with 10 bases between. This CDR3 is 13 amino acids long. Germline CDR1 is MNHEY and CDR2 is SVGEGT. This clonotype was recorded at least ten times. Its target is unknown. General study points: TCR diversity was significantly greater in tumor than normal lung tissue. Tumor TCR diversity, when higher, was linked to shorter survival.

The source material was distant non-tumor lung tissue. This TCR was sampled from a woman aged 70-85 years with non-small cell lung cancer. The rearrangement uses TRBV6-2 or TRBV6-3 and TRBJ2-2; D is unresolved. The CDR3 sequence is CASRNGGTGELFF. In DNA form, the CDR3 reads TGTGCCAGCAGAAACGGTGGGACCGGGGAGCTGTTTTTT.